The 20 T cell receptor beta chains given below trace back to one sample, sequenced in a study of T cell responses to AZD1222 COVID-19 vaccine. Clones were read by immunoSEQ multiplex PCR, and TCRdb kept only the in-frame ones, dropping some. The top ten hold around 3.8% of the sample, which has about 150,000 clones, roughly 92% seen once. This specimen was peripheral blood, taken on day 0 of AZD1222 vaccination. The receptor source for this set is an adult in good health.

The V call is TRBV27, the J call TRBJ2-7; TRBD2 matches at 10 bases. V lost 3 bases and J lost 7; bases outside the gene matches: 3. Looked up from germline, CDR1 is MNHEY and CDR2 is SMNVEV (reference sequence). This CDR3 is 13 amino acids long. The CDR3 DNA reads as TGTGCCAGCAGTTTCCAGCGGGGGGGGGAGCAGTACTTC. As protein: CASSFQRGGEQYF.

This chain joins TRBV28 and TRBJ2-7, with 8 bases lining up with TRBD2. J gave up 2 bases and V 2 bases, and 8 bases lay outside the gene matches. This CDR3 region has 16 residues. Per germline, CDR1 MDHEN and CDR2 SYDVKM. In DNA form, the CDR3 reads TGTGCCAGCAGTTTAAGGGGTCTAGCGGGTACCTACGAGCAGTACTTC. It encodes CASSLRGLAGTYEQYF.

The chain is built from TRBV29-1 and TRBJ1-1; perhaps TRBD1 as D (6 bases). CDR3 length: 11 amino acids. Germline V gene data show CDR1 as SQVTM and CDR2 as ANQGSEA. Trimming took off 3 bases at V and 10 bases at J, with 12 bases between the two ends. The DNA of the CDR3 is TGCAGCGTTGATGGGGGGCAGGGAGCTTTCTTT. As protein: CSVDGGQGAFF. Complete variable domain (other parts from reference TRBV29-1 and TRBJ1-1): SAVISQKPSRDICQRGTSLTIQCQVDSQVTMMFWYRQQPGQSLTLIATANQGSEATYESGFVIDKFPISRPNLTFSTLTVSNMSPEDSSIYLCSVDGGQGAFFGQGTRLTVV.

CDR3 sequence (DNA): TGTGCCAGCAGCTTAGCAAAAGCGGGATCCTACAATGAGCAGTTCTTC. It codes for CASSLAKAGSYNEQFF. The chain has TRBV11-1 and TRBJ2-1; TRBD2 matches at 7 bases. Germline lookup yields CDR1 SGHAT and CDR2 FQDESV (reference sequence). CDR3 length: 16 amino acids. The J segment lost 1 base and the V segment lost 0 bases, leaving 3 bases of the junction unmatched.

The chain joins TRBV18 to TRBJ1-4, with 9 bases identical to TRBD1. V was pared by 2 bases and J by 7 bases, with 2 bases of the junction left unmatched. The germline CDR1 and CDR2 sequences are KGHSH and LQKENI. The CDR3 is 14 amino acids. The CDR3 region is CASSPLGQGEKLFF. The CDR3 DNA follows: TGTGCCAGCTCACCATTGGGACAGGGTGAAAAACTGTTTTTT.

The chain carries TRBV11-2 and TRBJ1-2; 9 positions match TRBD1. After removal of 6 bases from V and 8 bases from J, the junction contained 13 bases not matched to a gene. The germline V gene encodes CDR1 SGHAT and CDR2 FQNNGV. The CDR3 length is 15 residues. The CDR3 here is CASSNPGQGAGGYTF. The CDR3 region has the DNA TGTGCCAGCAGTAACCCGGGACAGGGCGCGGGAGGCTACACCTTC.

The rearrangement links TRBV5-1 to TRBJ2-1; 7 nucleotides agree with TRBD2. The CDR3 is 15 amino acids. In germline, CDR1 is SGHRS, CDR2 YFSETQ. Trimming took 3 bases from V and 2 from J; bases not matched to a gene: 5. The CDR3 region has the DNA TGCGCCAGCAGCTGGGCTCTAGCGGCCTACAATGAGCAGTTCTTC. It codes for CASSWALAAYNEQFF.

V is TRBV14 and J is TRBJ2-5; D gene ambiguous. The CDR3 spans 13 residues. From germline, CDR1 is SGHDN and CDR2 FVKESK. V was shortened by 1 base and J by 0 bases, with 3 bases between the two germline ends. Written as DNA, the CDR3 is TGTGCCAGCAGCCAAGCGTACCAAGAGACCCAGTACTTC. It is translated as CASSQAYQETQYF.

The V and J genes are TRBV9 and TRBJ1-3, with a weak D call TRBD1 (6 bases). V gave up 4 bases and J gave up 3 bases, with 17 bases separating them. The CDR3 is 16 residues long. CDR1 is SGDLS and CDR2 is YYNGEE in the germline V gene. The CDR3 region has the DNA TGTGCCAGCAGCCCTCCTGAGGGACATCTTGGAAACACCATATATTTT. It yields the protein CASSPPEGHLGNTIYF.

The chain employs TRBV19 and TRBJ2-1; the match to TRBD1 covers 8 bases. This CDR3 spans 14 amino acids. Per the germline V gene, CDR1 is LNHDA and CDR2 is SQIVND (reference sequence). With 6 bases clipped from V and 2 bases from J, the junction kept 3 bases outside the gene matches. This chain's CDR3 is CASRRTGPYNEQFF. The CDR3 DNA reads TGTGCCAGTAGAAGGACAGGGCCCTACAATGAGCAGTTCTTC.

This clone was seen a single time. V and J are TRBV19 and TRBJ1-1, with unresolved D. Germline CDR1 reads LNHDA; CDR2 reads SQIVND (reference sequence). This CDR3 has 13 residues. Deletions cut 6 bases from V and 3 bases from J, with 11 bases between. CDR3 loop: CASRGYRDTEAFF. The CDR3 DNA reads TGTGCCAGTAGGGGTTATCGGGACACTGAAGCTTTCTTT.

The rearrangement links TRBV28 to TRBJ2-2, with D uncertain. This CDR3 contains 17 residues. Germline values: CDR1 MDHEN, CDR2 SYDVKM. The ends were cut back, 3 bases at V and 4 bases at J, with 18 bases in the middle. The CDR3 loop is CASSFWSLRIGTGELFF. CDR3 nucleotide sequence: TGTGCCAGCAGTTTTTGGAGCCTCCGGATTGGCACCGGGGAGCTGTTTTTT.

For the CDR3, the DNA is TGTGCCAGCAGGGGGACAGCCTTAACTCAGCCCCAGCATTTT. It translates to CASRGTALTQPQHF. This sequence joins TRBV6-6 and TRBJ1-5; TRBD1 matches 7 bases. CDR1 MNHNY and CDR2 SVGAGI come from the germline V gene (reference sequence). This CDR3 is built from 14 residues. Losses at the gene ends were 6 bases for V and 6 bases for J; bases not matched to a gene: 8.

This clone was observed a single time. The gene calls are TRBV6-4 and TRBJ1-4; 7 bases are a match to TRBD1. CDR3 length equals 14 residues. The V gene's germline CDR1 is MRHNA and CDR2 SNTAGT. Unmatched junction bases numbered 12, after V lost 4 bases and J lost 13 bases. The CDR3 spells CASSAAAGGLRLFF. The CDR3 DNA reads TGTGCCAGCAGTGCCGCGGCAGGGGGTTTGCGACTGTTTTTT.

The V call is TRBV6-4, the J call TRBJ2-7; maybe TRBD1 (5 bases). This CDR3 comprises 18 residues. Germline V gene sequence: CDR1 MRHNA, CDR2 SNTAGT. Trimming removed 5 bases at V and 0 bases at J, with 23 bases between. The CDR3 sequence is CASSKSTFREIRSYEQYF. In nucleotides, the CDR3 is TGTGCCAGCAGTAAATCAACTTTCAGGGAAATTCGCTCCTACGAGCAGTACTTC.

The chain joins TRBV9 to TRBJ2-1, with D tentatively TRBD2 (6 bases). The V end lost 0 bases, the J end lost 8 bases, and 12 bases lay between the germline ends. Germline assignment: CDR1 SGDLS and CDR2 YYNGEE. CDR3 length: 14 amino acids. The CDR3 is CASSVVGTYDEQFF. CDR3 sequence (DNA): TGTGCCAGCAGCGTAGTGGGGACTTACGATGAGCAGTTCTTC.

This clone was recorded only once. CDR3 region: CASSFYLTSGRGYEQYF. The CDR3 nucleotides are TGCGCCAGCAGCTTTTATCTAACCTCGGGCAGGGGCTACGAGCAGTACTTC. The chain is built from TRBV5-1 and TRBJ2-7, with D perhaps matching TRBD1 (6 bases). In germline, CDR1 is SGHRS, CDR2 YFSETQ. This CDR3 comprises 17 residues. V gave up 2 bases and J gave up 3 bases, with 21 bases separating them.

The chain uses TRBV6-2 or TRBV6-3 and TRBJ1-5; D remains ambiguous. V lost 2 bases, J lost 0 bases, and 8 bases lay in between. This CDR3 region has 15 residues. Germline CDR1 and CDR2: MNHEY and SVGEGT. CDR3 DNA: TGTGCCAGCAGTTACGGCTTTTCTAGCAATCAGCCCCAGCATTTT. This encodes CASSYGFSSNQPQHF.

This sequence joins TRBV27 and TRBJ1-5, with D perhaps TRBD1 (5 bases). Germline lookup yields CDR1 MNHEY and CDR2 SMNVEV (reference sequence). V lost 8 bases to trimming and J lost 2 bases, with 13 bases between them. The CDR3 totals 14 residues. CDR3 nucleotides: TGTGCCAGCCGGGACGCCATAGGCAATCAGCCCCAGCATTTT. Its translation is CASRDAIGNQPQHF.

The chain joins TRBV9 to TRBJ2-1, with 11 nucleotides matching TRBD2. The germline V gene encodes CDR1 SGDLS and CDR2 YYNGEE. The V segment lost 5 bases and the J segment 3 bases; nucleotides outside the gene matches: 1. The CDR3 contains 14 residues. The CDR3 nucleotides are TGTGCCAGCAGTCTAGCGGGAGGCTACAATGAGCAGTTCTTC. Protein: CASSLAGGYNEQFF.